This TCR beta chain was observed in a study of identical twins. This clonotype was counted at least ten times. Its antigen remains unidentified. One entry per CDR3 protein, called by TCRdb with MiXCR from the 5' RACE reads. Altogether around 960,000 distinct CDR3 sequences are present, 10% to 15% being singletons, with the ten largest covering 1.5% to 2%. The CDR3 loop spans 19 amino acids. The J segment lost 1 base and the V segment lost 4 bases, leaving 7 bases of the junction unmatched. The germline V gene has CDR1 MGHRA and CDR2 YSYEKL. General study results and limits: There was an excess of low generation probability in the out-of-frame alpha sequences that twins shared. The same donors were not followed; conclusions instead depended on cross-sectional statistical analysis. There were fewer insertions in abundant cord blood beta clonotypes, but memory repertoires showed no such pattern.

The sample also formed part of further work on yellow fever vaccine responses in identical twins. From that paper: Twins reportedly showed a vaccine T cell response that seemed partly convergent and partly personalized.

The specimen was PBMCs. The chain recombines TRBV4-1 with TRBJ2-2; 15 bases map to TRBD2. The TCR was taken from a woman aged 18-29 years in good health. The CDR3 DNA reads TGCGCCAGCAGCCTCACCGGGACTAGCGGGAGGAAGAACACCGGGGAGCTGTTTTTT. Its translation: CASSLTGTSGRKNTGELFF.